The next 8 T cell receptor beta chains were all read from a single sample in a study of T cell repertoires in ileal Crohn's disease. The data were produced by immunoSEQ multiplex PCR, yet TCRdb's version contains in-frame clones alone and is incomplete. The sample has about 7,000 clones; 60% to 75% are singletons. The sample comprised ileal tissue. Every receptor here comes from an adult with Crohn's disease.

This clone was found a few times. The V call is TRBV2, the J call TRBJ2-1, with D unclear. Trimming took off 2 bases at V and 2 bases at J, with 7 bases between the two ends. This CDR3 spans 14 amino acids. Germline V lookup: CDR1 SNHLY, CDR2 FYNNEI. This CDR3 reads CASSETVTYNEQFF. The CDR3 bases are TGTGCCAGCAGTGAAACGGTGACCTACAATGAGCAGTTCTTC.

CDR3 protein: CALTLPDSQRDEQYF. In DNA, the CDR3 is TGTGCCTTAACCCTCCCGGACTCCCAAAGGGACGAGCAGTACTTC. J is TRBJ2-7 and V is TRBV27; D may be TRBD2 (5 bases). Germline lookup yields CDR1 MNHEY and CDR2 SMNVEV (reference sequence). The ends were cut back, 11 bases at V and 5 bases at J, with 25 bases in the middle. The CDR3 totals 15 residues.

The V gene is TRBV5-1, the J gene TRBJ1-1; D perhaps matches TRBD1 (6 bases). The CDR3 consists of 15 residues. The germline V gene encodes CDR1 SGHRS and CDR2 YFSETQ. Trimming shortened V by 3 bases and J by 4 bases, and 16 bases separated the two germline ends. The CDR3 region has the DNA TGCGCCAGCAGCTCCCCGACAGGCGGGAGCACTGAAGCTTTCTTT. It is translated as CASSSPTGGSTEAFF. The full variable domain, its missing parts supplied by reference TRBV5-1 and TRBJ1-1, is KAGVTQTPRYLIKTRGQQVTLSCSPISGHRSVSWYQQTPGQGLQFLFEYFSETQRNKGNFPGRFSGRQFSNSRSEMNVSTLELGDSALYLCASSSPTGGSTEAFFGQGTRLTVV.

This chain uses TRBV6-6 with TRBJ2-7, with a weak D call TRBD2 (6 bases). V gave up 6 bases and J gave up 6 bases, with 6 bases separating them. The CDR3 has 10 amino acids. Per the germline V gene, CDR1 is MNHNY and CDR2 is SVGAGI (reference sequence). CDR3 nucleotide sequence: TGTGCCAGCAGAGCGGGCGAGCAGTACTTC. Amino acid sequence: CASRAGEQYF.

The genes are TRBV5-1 and TRBJ1-5; D call uncertain. V lost 0 bases and J 3 bases, leaving 10 bases between the germline ends. The CDR3 covers 15 residues. In germline, CDR1 is SGHRS, CDR2 YFSETQ. The CDR3 is CASSLGPADNQPQHF. For the CDR3, the DNA is TGCGCCAGCAGCTTGGGGCCTGCTGACAATCAGCCCCAGCATTTT.

The rearrangement links TRBV6-5 to TRBJ1-1; 8 positions agree with TRBD1. The CDR3 sequence is 13 residues long. Germline assignment: CDR1 MNHEY and CDR2 SVGAGI. After removal of 8 bases from V and 9 bases from J, the junction contained 11 bases not matched to a gene. For the CDR3, the DNA is TGTGCCAGCCTTAGGACAGGGTTGAATCAAGCTTTCTTT. Protein sequence: CASLRTGLNQAFF.

The V gene is TRBV30, the J gene TRBJ1-1; 7 bases map to TRBD1. With 4 bases clipped from V and 6 bases from J, the junction kept 14 bases outside the gene matches. This CDR3 region has 15 residues. In germline, CDR1 is GTSNPN, CDR2 SVGIG (reference sequence). In DNA, the CDR3 is TGTGCCTGGACCGAAGGGGGCAGGGTGACCGCTGAAGCTTTCTTT. This translates into CAWTEGGRVTAEAFF. Together with reference TRBV30 and TRBJ1-1, the CDR3 gives the full variable domain: SQTIHQWPATLVQPVGSPLSLECTVEGTSNPNLYWYRQAAGRGLQLLFYSVGIGQISSEVPQNLSASRPQDRQFILSSKKLLLSDSGFYLCAWTEGGRVTAEAFFGQGTRLTVV.

The V gene is TRBV7-8, the J gene TRBJ2-5, with TRBD1 matching over 7 bases. TRBJ2-7 explains the end of the DNA better; the J call may be wrong. The CDR3 totals 16 residues. Germline CDR1 and CDR2: SGHVS and FQNEAQ. The CDR3 here is CASSLPSGGGRYEQYF. Written as DNA, the CDR3 is TGTGCCAGCAGCTTACCATCAGGGGGTGGTAGGTACGAGCAGTACTTC.